This record covers a single TCR beta chain. Everyone who took part was about 18 to 89 years old, and they came from 20 to 25 US areas. Assignment of participants to cohorts was predicated upon participant-reported clinical history. Recovered Cohort 3 donors showed two negative PCRs, clearance, or symptom resolution. The sample belongs to a study of blood T cell repertoires in COVID-19. Germline values: CDR1 SGHRS, CDR2 YFSETQ. CDR3 length equals 13 residues. V lost 3 bases and J lost 7; bases outside the gene matches: 4. Authors' methods: Amplifying reference gene primers gave estimates of nucleated cell counts. The method was immunoSEQ multiplex PCR; TCRdb's version includes in-frame clones alone and lacks a portion of them. From that table come the V and J calls and clone size; the DNA was used to work out D and trimming. The data hold about 220,000 clones, with around 83% observed a single time.

The material sequenced was PBMCs or T cells enriched from blood (not recorded which). The TCR comes from a woman between 40 and 50 years old who had recovered from COVID-19. The chain combines TRBV5-1 with TRBJ1-2, with 9 bases identical to TRBD1. CDR3 nucleotides: TGCGCCAGCAGCTCCAGGACAGGGGCTGGCTACACCTTC. Translation gives CASSSRTGAGYTF. Variable domain in full (rest from reference TRBV5-1 and TRBJ1-2): KAGVTQTPRYLIKTRGQQVTLSCSPISGHRSVSWYQQTPGQGLQFLFEYFSETQRNKGNFPGRFSGRQFSNSRSEMNVSTLELGDSALYLCASSSRTGAGYTFGSGTRLTVV.